Listed below are T cell receptor beta chains from one sample, sequenced in a study of T-cell reconstitution after alpha-beta-depleted transplantation in children. TCRdb reanalysed the PCR reads using MiXCR and keeps one entry per CDR3 protein. Of a few hundred thousand distinct CDR3 sequences in the sample, around two fifths were seen once. The sequencing used PBMCs, collected before TCRalphabeta/CD19-depleted stem cell transplant. These receptors were collected from a girl aged 2 to 9 with aplastic anemia, due to receive a stem cell transplant. Both conserved end residues are part of each CDR3. A D gene is named only where the DNA matches it firmly. For some rows the clone size is stated as once, few or many, or as a class when expanded; others skip it.

CDR3 protein: CASSVPGTGSCESEQYF; CDR3 DNA: TGCGCCAGCAGCGTTCCGGGCACAGGGAGCTGTGAGTCCGAGCAGTACTTC; clone size: .; V gene: TRBV4-3; J gene: TRBJ2-7; D gene: .
CDR3 protein: CASSTHRDNSNQPQHF; CDR3 DNA: TGTGCCAGCAGTACCCACAGGGATAATAGCAATCAGCCCCAGCATTTT; clone size: .; V gene: TRBV28; J gene: TRBJ1-5; D gene: .
CDR3 protein: CASSSNSGETQYF; CDR3 DNA: TGTGCCAGCAGTTCGAATTCCGGGGAGACCCAGTACTTC; clone size: .; V gene: TRBV28; J gene: TRBJ2-5; D gene: .
CDR3 protein: CASSSQGRDSNQPQHF; CDR3 DNA: TGCGCCAGCAGCTCTCAGGGGCGTGATAGCAATCAGCCCCAGCATTTT; clone size: many; V gene: TRBV5-1; J gene: TRBJ1-5; D gene: .
CDR3 protein: CSARVEDREETQYF; CDR3 DNA: TGCAGTGCTAGAGTTGAGGACAGAGAAGAGACCCAGTACTTC; clone size: few; V gene: TRBV20-1; J gene: TRBJ2-5; D gene: .
CDR3 protein: CASRRQGPNTEAFF; CDR3 DNA: TGTGCCAGCAGACGACAGGGGCCGAACACTGAAGCTTTCTTT; clone size: .; V gene: TRBV6-1; J gene: TRBJ1-1; D gene: TRBD1
CDR3 protein: CASSPHGGELFF; CDR3 DNA: TGTGCCAGCAGCCCCCATGGCGGGGAGCTGTTTTTT; clone size: once; V gene: TRBV5-4; J gene: TRBJ2-2; D gene: .
CDR3 protein: CSARRQNTEAFF; CDR3 DNA: TGCAGTGCTAGACGCCAGAACACTGAAGCTTTCTTT; clone size: few; V gene: TRBV20-1; J gene: TRBJ1-1; D gene: .
CDR3 protein: CSGGTVYEQYF; CDR3 DNA: TGCAGTGGCGGGACGGTCTACGAGCAGTACTTC; clone size: many; V gene: TRBV20-1; J gene: TRBJ2-7; D gene: .
CDR3 protein: CASSPQAGVTYNEQFF; CDR3 DNA: TGTGCCAGCAGCCCTCAAGCGGGAGTAACCTACAATGAGCAGTTCTTC; clone size: many; V gene: TRBV7-2; J gene: TRBJ2-1; D gene: TRBD2
CDR3 protein: CASSPQGGTQYF; CDR3 DNA: TGTGCCAGCAGTCCCCAGGGGGGTACGCAGTATTTT; clone size: few; V gene: TRBV28; J gene: TRBJ2-3; D gene: .
CDR3 protein: CAWEAGQGYGYTF; CDR3 DNA: TGTGCCTGGGAAGCGGGACAGGGGTATGGCTACACCTTC; clone size: .; V gene: TRBV30; J gene: TRBJ1-2; D gene: TRBD1
CDR3 protein: CSASGGGRETQYF; CDR3 DNA: TGCAGTGCTAGCGGGGGGGGTCGGGAGACCCAGTACTTC; clone size: .; V gene: TRBV20-1; J gene: TRBJ2-5; D gene: TRBD2
CDR3 protein: CASSLARVPYEQYF; CDR3 DNA: TGCGCCAGCAGCTTGGCCAGGGTGCCCTACGAGCAGTACTTC; clone size: .; V gene: TRBV5-1; J gene: TRBJ2-7; D gene: .
CDR3 protein: CSGGNRDRDTIYF; CDR3 DNA: TGCAGTGGGGGTAATCGGGATCGAGACACCATATATTTT; clone size: few; V gene: TRBV20-1; J gene: TRBJ1-3; D gene: .
CDR3 protein: CASSWEGHTEAFF; CDR3 DNA: TGCGCCAGCAGCTGGGAAGGGCACACTGAAGCTTTCTTT; clone size: .; V gene: TRBV5-1; J gene: TRBJ1-1; D gene: .
CDR3 protein: CASSSNRGSGYEQYF; CDR3 DNA: TGTGCCAGCAGTTCTAACAGGGGGTCGGGGTACGAGCAGTACTTC; clone size: .; V gene: TRBV6-5; J gene: TRBJ2-7; D gene: TRBD1
CDR3 protein: CASSLFVGHEGEKLFF; CDR3 DNA: TGTGCCAGCAGCTTATTCGTGGGACACGAGGGCGAAAAACTGTTTTTT; clone size: .; V gene: TRBV7-2; J gene: TRBJ1-4; D gene: .
CDR3 protein: CASGDWTAFLEGDTQYF; CDR3 DNA: TGTGCCAGCGGAGATTGGACTGCGTTTTTGGAAGGAGATACGCAGTATTTT; clone size: .; V gene: TRBV2; J gene: TRBJ2-3; D gene: .
CDR3 protein: CATRDRLGETQYF; CDR3 DNA: TGTGCCACGCGAGACAGGCTAGGGGAGACCCAGTACTTC; clone size: few; V gene: TRBV19; J gene: TRBJ2-5; D gene: .
CDR3 protein: CASRQGGYNEQFF; CDR3 DNA: TGTGCCAGCAGACAGGGAGGATACAATGAGCAGTTCTTC; clone size: .; V gene: TRBV11-2; J gene: TRBJ2-1; D gene: .
CDR3 protein: CASSEGNIRKGEKTQYF; CDR3 DNA: TGTGCCAGCAGTGAAGGCAATATCCGAAAGGGAGAGAAGACCCAGTACTTC; clone size: many; V gene: TRBV25-1; J gene: TRBJ2-5; D gene: .
CDR3 protein: CASSWFGSGGRDTQYF; CDR3 DNA: TGCGCCAGCAGCTGGTTCGGTAGCGGGGGACGAGATACGCAGTATTTT; clone size: .; V gene: TRBV5-1; J gene: TRBJ2-3; D gene: TRBD2
CDR3 protein: CASSSSLAGGSYEQYF; CDR3 DNA: TGTGCCAGCAGCTCGAGTCTAGCGGGAGGCTCCTACGAGCAGTACTTC; clone size: .; V gene: TRBV7-9; J gene: TRBJ2-7; D gene: TRBD2
CDR3 protein: CASSWIRDRGAGANVLTF; CDR3 DNA: TGTGCCAGCTCATGGATCCGGGACAGGGGTGCTGGGGCCAACGTCCTGACTTTC; clone size: .; V gene: TRBV18; J gene: TRBJ2-6; D gene: TRBD1
CDR3 protein: CASSHPGTGRVDEKLFF; CDR3 DNA: TGCGCCAGCAGCCATCCCGGGACAGGGAGGGTCGATGAAAAACTGTTTTTT; clone size: .; V gene: TRBV4-1; J gene: TRBJ1-4; D gene: TRBD1
CDR3 protein: CASSLLLATDTQYF; CDR3 DNA: TGCGCCAGCAGCTTGCTCCTTGCCACAGATACGCAGTATTTT; clone size: .; V gene: TRBV5-1; J gene: TRBJ2-3; D gene: .
CDR3 protein: CASSAQGSGANVLTF; CDR3 DNA: TGTGCCAGCAGTGCCCAGGGCTCTGGGGCCAACGTCCTGACTTTC; clone size: few; V gene: TRBV6-1; J gene: TRBJ2-6; D gene: .
CDR3 protein: CSARTLWHNYGYTF; CDR3 DNA: TGCAGTGCTAGAACCCTCTGGCACAACTATGGCTACACCTTC; clone size: few; V gene: TRBV20-1; J gene: TRBJ1-2; D gene: .
CDR3 protein: CASSAENRRADTQYF; CDR3 DNA: TGTGCCAGCAGTGCCGAGAACAGAAGGGCAGATACGCAGTATTTT; clone size: .; V gene: TRBV27; J gene: TRBJ2-3; D gene: .
CDR3 protein: CASSHPHRQGLNEQYF; CDR3 DNA: TGCGCCAGCAGCCACCCTCACCGCCAGGGTCTCAACGAGCAGTACTTC; clone size: many; V gene: TRBV4-1; J gene: TRBJ2-7; D gene: .
CDR3 protein: CSVRQGFTGELFF; CDR3 DNA: TGCAGCGTTCGACAGGGCTTCACCGGGGAGCTGTTTTTT; clone size: once; V gene: TRBV29-1; J gene: TRBJ2-2; D gene: TRBD1
CDR3 protein: CASNQGQGAEKLFF; CDR3 DNA: TGCGCCAGCAACCAAGGACAGGGGGCTGAAAAACTGTTTTTT; clone size: .; V gene: TRBV4-3; J gene: TRBJ1-4; D gene: TRBD1
CDR3 protein: CATSRGQDEAFF; CDR3 DNA: TGTGCCACCAGCAGGGGACAAGACGAAGCTTTCTTT; clone size: .; V gene: TRBV15; J gene: TRBJ1-1; D gene: .
CDR3 protein: CASSSPGTSSQGAQYF; CDR3 DNA: TGTGCCAGCAGCTCCCCCGGGACTAGCTCCCAAGGGGCCCAGTACTTC; clone size: few; V gene: TRBV11-2; J gene: TRBJ2-5; D gene: TRBD2
CDR3 protein: CASSFQDRVYEQYF; CDR3 DNA: TGCGCCAGCAGCTTCCAGGACAGGGTGTACGAGCAGTACTTC; clone size: .; V gene: TRBV5-1; J gene: TRBJ2-7; D gene: TRBD1
CDR3 protein: CASSFDRAVTEAFF; CDR3 DNA: TGCGCCAGCAGCTTTGACAGGGCCGTTACTGAAGCTTTCTTT; clone size: .; V gene: TRBV5-1; J gene: TRBJ1-1; D gene: TRBD1
CDR3 protein: CASSLMGLNTEAFF; CDR3 DNA: TGTGCCAGCAGTTTAATGGGTTTGAACACTGAAGCTTTCTTT; clone size: few; V gene: TRBV28; J gene: TRBJ1-1; D gene: .
CDR3 protein: CASRLQGTGTGELFF; CDR3 DNA: TGTGCCAGCAGGTTACAGGGGACGGGCACCGGGGAGCTGTTTTTT; clone size: few; V gene: TRBV7-2; J gene: TRBJ2-2; D gene: TRBD1
CDR3 protein: CASSLTPRVYNEQFF; CDR3 DNA: TGTGCCAGCAGCCTTACTCCTAGGGTTTACAATGAGCAGTTCTTC; clone size: many; V gene: TRBV11-2; J gene: TRBJ2-1; D gene: .
CDR3 protein: CASSRQGPDTQYF; CDR3 DNA: TGTGCCAGCAGCAGACAGGGTCCAGATACGCAGTATTTT; clone size: .; V gene: TRBV6-1; J gene: TRBJ2-3; D gene: TRBD1
CDR3 protein: CAISTAGGRTDTQYF; CDR3 DNA: TGTGCCATCAGTACCGCGGGGGGACGCACAGATACGCAGTATTTT; clone size: once; V gene: TRBV10-3; J gene: TRBJ2-3; D gene: TRBD2
CDR3 protein: CATSRETGGDWETQYF; CDR3 DNA: TGTGCCACCAGCAGAGAGACAGGGGGCGACTGGGAGACCCAGTACTTC; clone size: .; V gene: TRBV15; J gene: TRBJ2-5; D gene: TRBD1
CDR3 protein: CSARDQGGPLHF; CDR3 DNA: TGCAGTGCTAGAGATCAGGGAGGCCCCCTCCACTTT; clone size: .; V gene: TRBV20-1; J gene: TRBJ1-6; D gene: .
CDR3 protein: CSASDRVSDTQYF; CDR3 DNA: TGCAGTGCTAGCGACAGGGTGTCAGATACGCAGTATTTT; clone size: .; V gene: TRBV20-1; J gene: TRBJ2-3; D gene: TRBD1
CDR3 protein: CASSLGSIRPEQYF; CDR3 DNA: TGTGCCAGCAGTTTAGGATCTATAAGACCCGAGCAGTACTTC; clone size: .; V gene: TRBV28; J gene: TRBJ2-7; D gene: .
CDR3 protein: CASSGLYNEQFF; CDR3 DNA: TGTGCCAGCAGCGGCCTCTACAATGAGCAGTTCTTC; clone size: many; V gene: TRBV9; J gene: TRBJ2-1; D gene: .
CDR3 protein: CASSPGLIGAGNTIYF; CDR3 DNA: TGCGCCAGCAGCCCGGGCCTAATCGGCGCTGGAAACACCATATATTTT; clone size: few; V gene: TRBV5-1; J gene: TRBJ1-3; D gene: .
CDR3 protein: CASSHGVPSSEQYF; CDR3 DNA: TGTGCCAGCAGCCACGGGGTCCCATCGTCCGAGCAGTACTTC; clone size: few; V gene: TRBV14; J gene: TRBJ2-7; D gene: .
CDR3 protein: CASSGGGEEAFF; CDR3 DNA: TGCGCCAGCAGTGGGGGAGGGGAGGAAGCTTTCTTT; clone size: few; V gene: TRBV10-2; J gene: TRBJ1-1; D gene: .
CDR3 protein: CAISASGTSGGAVDTQYF; CDR3 DNA: TGTGCCATCAGTGCCTCCGGGACTAGCGGGGGGGCAGTAGATACGCAGTATTTT; clone size: .; V gene: TRBV10-3; J gene: TRBJ2-3; D gene: TRBD2